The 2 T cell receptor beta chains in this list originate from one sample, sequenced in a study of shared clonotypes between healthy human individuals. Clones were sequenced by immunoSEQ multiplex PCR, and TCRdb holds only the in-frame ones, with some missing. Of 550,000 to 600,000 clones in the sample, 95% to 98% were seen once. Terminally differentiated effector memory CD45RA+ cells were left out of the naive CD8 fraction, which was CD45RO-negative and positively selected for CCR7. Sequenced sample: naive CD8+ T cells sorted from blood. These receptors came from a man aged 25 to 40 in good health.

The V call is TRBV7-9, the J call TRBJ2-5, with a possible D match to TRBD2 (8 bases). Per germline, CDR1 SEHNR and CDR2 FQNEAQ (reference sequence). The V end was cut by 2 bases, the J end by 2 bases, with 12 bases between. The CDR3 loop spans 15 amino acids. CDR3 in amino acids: CASSLRGGQQETQYF. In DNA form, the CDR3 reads TGTGCCAGCAGCTTACGGGGGGGACAGCAAGAGACCCAGTACTTC.

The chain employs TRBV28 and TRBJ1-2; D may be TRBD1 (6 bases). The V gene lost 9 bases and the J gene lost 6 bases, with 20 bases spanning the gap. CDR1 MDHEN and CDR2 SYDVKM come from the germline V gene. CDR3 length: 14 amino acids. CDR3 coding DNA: TGTGCCAGTTCGAGGCAGGGGAGTCGCCATGGCTACACCTTC. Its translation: CASSRQGSRHGYTF.